The 18 T cell receptor beta chains below come from one sample, sequenced in a study of T cell clonality in common variable immunodeficiency. Clones were read by immunoSEQ multiplex PCR, and TCRdb kept only the in-frame ones, dropping some. The sample contains 80,000 or so clones, none occurring once; 0.8% lies in the top ten. The specimen sequenced was peripheral blood mononuclear cells. These TCRs come from a person aged 18-70 years in good health.

This clone showed up many times. Read coverage stops 3 residues before the CDR3 terminus; the germline J gene supplies the remainder. The chain combines TRBV7-3 with TRBJ1-1; D may be TRBD1 (6 bases). The CDR3 sequence is 15 residues long. V was trimmed by 5 bases and J by 5 bases, leaving 18 bases between them. From germline, CDR1 is SGHTA and CDR2 FQGTGA. The CDR3 protein is CASSLLSQGHTEAFF. The CDR3 DNA, read in part, is TGTGCCAGCAGCCTCCTTTCGCAGGGACATACTGAA.

This clone was recorded many times. With the read ending 3 residues before the CDR3 end, the germline J gene is used to fill in that end. This chain joins TRBV19 and TRBJ1-6; 8 bases fit TRBD1. With 6 bases clipped from V and 3 bases from J, the junction kept 4 bases outside the gene matches. This CDR3 has 15 residues. Germline CDR1 is LNHDA and CDR2 is SQIVND (reference sequence). The CDR3 sequence is CASRLTGGYNSPLHF. The CDR3 DNA, read in part, is TGTGCCAGTAGGCTCACAGGGGGCTATAATTCACCC.

This clone was seen only a few times. The read ends 3 residues early relative to the CDR3; the germline J gene fills the gap. The chain is built from TRBV19 and TRBJ2-5; D unresolved. This CDR3 has 13 residues. V shed 1 base and J shed 4 bases, with 7 bases lying between them. Germline V gives CDR1 LNHDA, CDR2 SQIVND (reference sequence). The part of the CDR3 DNA that was read is TGTGCCAGTAGTATAGTTGCCAGAGAGACC. It encodes CASSIVARET. The full CDR3 sequence reads CASSIVARETQYF.

This clone was seen more than once but under ten times. Read sequence stops 3 residues before the CDR3 end, and the germline J gene provides the missing end. The chain couples TRBV5-5 to TRBJ2-3, with 8 bases identical to TRBD2. Germline-derived CDR1 and CDR2 are SGHKS and YYEKEE (reference sequence). This CDR3 is 15 amino acids long. The J segment lost 3 bases and the V segment lost 3 bases, leaving 6 bases of the junction unmatched. Partial CDR3 DNA: TGTGCCAGCAGCTCCGAGCGGGAGAGGACAGATACG. Translation gives CASSSERERTDT. The whole CDR3 protein is CASSSERERTDTQYF.

This clone appeared many times. With the read ending 3 residues before the CDR3 end, the germline J gene is used to fill in that end. This chain uses TRBV5-4 with TRBJ2-2, with TRBD1 identical over 8 bases. This CDR3 comprises 15 residues. The trim removed 3 bases at V and 4 bases at J, leaving 5 bases unmatched. Germline values: CDR1 SGHNT, CDR2 YYREEE (reference sequence). CDR3 residues: CASSSGGASTGELFF. Incomplete CDR3 DNA: TGTGCCAGCAGCTCAGGGGGCGCGAGCACCGGGGAG.

This clone was picked up many times. Coverage ceases 3 residues before the CDR3 finishes, and the germline J gene fills in the end. The chain employs TRBV5-1 and TRBJ2-7; D is uncertain. Germline V lookup: CDR1 SGHRS, CDR2 YFSETQ. The CDR3 totals 13 residues. V was clipped by 1 base and J by 4 bases, with 9 bases between them. CDR3 loop: CASSLMSSYEQYF. The sequenced CDR3 bases are TGCGCCAGCAGCTTGATGTCTAGTTACGAG.

There are many counts of this clone. The part of the CDR3 DNA that was read is TGTGCCAGCAGTTTAGTAGGTTCGGCGGGCGGCAACTACGAG. This gives the protein CASSLVGSAGGNYE. The complete CDR3 protein is CASSLVGSAGGNYEQYF. This chain links TRBV28 with TRBJ2-7; a possible D gene is TRBD2 (5 bases). The read ends 3 residues early relative to the CDR3; the germline J gene fills the gap. Per the germline V gene, CDR1 is MDHEN and CDR2 is SYDVKM. Trimming took off 2 bases at V and 3 bases at J, with 20 bases between the two ends. The CDR3 consists of 17 residues.

This clone was counted between two and nine times. The CDR3 end lies 3 residues beyond the end of the read and is filled in from the germline J gene. This chain uses TRBV19 with TRBJ2-6, with no clear D. Between the trimmed V and J ends, which lost 2 bases and 1 base, there was a span of 3 bases. Germline V gives CDR1 LNHDA, CDR2 SQIVND (reference sequence). This CDR3 contains 14 residues. CDR3 DNA, as far as it was read: TGTGCCAGTAGTATACGGTCTGGGGCCAACGTC. It translates to CASSIRSGANV. The CDR3 as a whole reads CASSIRSGANVLTF.

This clone appeared many times. The sequenced fragment ends 3 residues before the CDR3 boundary, so the rest is inferred from the germline J gene. J is TRBJ2-1 and V is TRBV19; 8 nucleotides match TRBD1. Germline V gene sequence: CDR1 LNHDA, CDR2 SQIVND (reference sequence). The trim removed 1 base at V and 3 bases at J, leaving 5 bases unmatched. The CDR3 has 16 residues. The DNA read from the CDR3 is TGTGCCAGTAGTATAGTGGCAGGGGGCATCTACAATGAG. Protein product: CASSIVAGGIYNE. The full CDR3 protein reads CASSIVAGGIYNEQFF. Full variable domain (rest looked up from reference TRBV19 and TRBJ2-1): DGGITQSPKYLFRKEGQNVTLSCEQNLNHDAMYWYRQDPGQGLRLIYYSQIVNDFQKGDIAEGYSVSREKKESFPLTVTSAQKNPTAFYLCASSIVAGGIYNEQFFGPGTRLTVL.

In its sample, this clone was seen many times. The CDR3 end is not reached by the read, which stops 3 residues before it; the germline J gene fills it in. The chain has TRBV7-2 and TRBJ1-2, with a tentative D call TRBD1 (6 bases). The CDR3 has 13 residues. Looked up from germline, CDR1 is SGHTA and CDR2 is FQGNSA. Trimming cost V 4 bases and J 7 bases, with 13 bases left between them. CDR3: CASSSTGQRGYTF. The covered CDR3 bases are TGTGCCAGCAGCTCAACAGGGCAGCGTGGC.

Many counts were recorded for this clone. The CDR3 extends 3 residues past the end of the read, so its final part is completed from the germline J gene. The gene calls are TRBV7-2 and TRBJ2-5, with TRBD2 matching over 8 bases. This CDR3 comprises 15 residues. Trimming removed 4 bases from V and 1 base from J; junction bases left unmatched: 5. Germline values: CDR1 SGHTA, CDR2 FQGNSA. The CDR3 sequence is CASSSPTSGQETQYF. The DNA read from the CDR3 is TGTGCCAGCAGCTCTCCTACTAGCGGCCAAGAGACC.

This clone was counted at least ten times. The CDR3 end falls 3 residues outside the read, so it is completed with the germline J gene. The chain employs TRBV6-2 or TRBV6-3 and TRBJ2-7, with D possibly matching TRBD1 (6 bases). Trimming removed 6 bases from V and 6 bases from J, with 21 bases in between. Germline V CDR1 and CDR2: MNHEY, SVGEGT. The CDR3 length is 15 residues. The CDR3 bases that were read are TGTGCCAGCAGAGCCGGGACACGGGTGCGTGGCGAG. This translates into CASRAGTRVRGE. The CDR3 as a whole reads CASRAGTRVRGEQYF.

This clone was counted at least ten times. The read falls 3 residues short of the CDR3 end, and the missing part is taken from the germline J gene. The chain combines TRBV30 with TRBJ2-7, with 11 bases identical to TRBD2. There are 11 residues in the CDR3. The V segment lost 8 bases and the J segment 5 bases; nucleotides outside the gene matches: 2. Germline V gives CDR1 GTSNPN, CDR2 SVGIG (reference sequence). CDR3 sequence reads: CARTSGHEQYF. The sequenced CDR3 bases are TGTGCCCGGACTAGCGGGCACGAG.

This clone was detected ten times or more. With the read ending 3 residues before the CDR3 end, the germline J gene is used to fill in that end. J is TRBJ2-2 and V is TRBV10-3; 9 bases match TRBD1. Germline V gives CDR1 ENHRY, CDR2 SYGVKD. The CDR3 covers 14 residues. J was trimmed by 7 bases and V by 6 bases; bases with no gene match: 6. The CDR3 region is CAIRPGTGRGELFF. The covered CDR3 bases are TGTGCCATCAGGCCCGGGACAGGGCGCGGGGAG.

In this sample, this clone turned up many times. Read coverage stops 3 residues before the CDR3 terminus; the germline J gene supplies the remainder. V gene TRBV5-6 combines with J gene TRBJ1-2; no firm D call. The V gene lost 0 bases and the J gene lost 4 bases, with 10 bases spanning the gap. The CDR3 sequence is 14 residues long. Looked up from germline, CDR1 is SGHDT and CDR2 is YYEEEE. Partial CDR3 DNA: TGTGCCAGCAGCTTGGAGCGCGGATCCTATGGC. Translated, it gives CASSLERGSYG. The whole CDR3 is CASSLERGSYGYTF.

Many counts were recorded for this clone. The missing CDR3 end, 3 residues past where the read stops, is filled in from the germline J gene. The V call is TRBV7-3, the J call TRBJ2-7; no clear D. The germline V gene encodes CDR1 SGHTA and CDR2 FQGTGA. V dropped 5 bases and J dropped 6 bases, with 14 bases sitting between them. The CDR3 is 13 residues long. CDR3 loop: CASSPTTPSEQYF. CDR3 DNA (partial): TGTGCCAGCAGCCCGACCACCCCTAGCGAG.

This clone has a count of ten or more. The CDR3 is cut off 3 residues early in the read; its end comes from the germline J gene. The chain recombines TRBV19 with TRBJ2-1; 7 nucleotides agree with TRBD1. The CDR3 sequence is 16 residues long. Looked up from germline, CDR1 is LNHDA and CDR2 is SQIVND (reference sequence). V was pared by 9 bases and J by 0 bases, with 11 bases of the junction left unmatched. Incomplete CDR3 DNA: TGTGCCAGCATAGGGCAGGGGGAGATCTCCTACAATGAG. This sequence encodes CASIGQGEISYNE. The whole CDR3 protein is CASIGQGEISYNEQFF.

About this clone itself: The CDR3 end falls 3 residues outside the read, so it is completed with the germline J gene. The gene calls are TRBV5-4 and TRBJ1-6, with 9 bases aligning to TRBD1. The length of the CDR3 is 15 residues. V was clipped by 0 bases and J by 9 bases; unmatched bases: 4. Germline values: CDR1 SGHNT, CDR2 YYREEE (reference sequence). The part of the CDR3 DNA that was read is TGTGCCAGCAGCTTGGGGGACAGGGACCCTTCACCC. Translated, it gives CASSLGDRDPSP. The full CDR3 reads CASSLGDRDPSPLHF. Together with reference TRBV5-4 and TRBJ1-6, the CDR3 gives the full variable domain: ETGVTQSPTHLIKTRGQQVTLRCSSQSGHNTVSWYQQALGQGPQFIFQYYREEENGRGNFPPRFSGLQFPNYSSELNVNALELDDSALYLCASSLGDRDPSPLHFGNGTRLTVT.